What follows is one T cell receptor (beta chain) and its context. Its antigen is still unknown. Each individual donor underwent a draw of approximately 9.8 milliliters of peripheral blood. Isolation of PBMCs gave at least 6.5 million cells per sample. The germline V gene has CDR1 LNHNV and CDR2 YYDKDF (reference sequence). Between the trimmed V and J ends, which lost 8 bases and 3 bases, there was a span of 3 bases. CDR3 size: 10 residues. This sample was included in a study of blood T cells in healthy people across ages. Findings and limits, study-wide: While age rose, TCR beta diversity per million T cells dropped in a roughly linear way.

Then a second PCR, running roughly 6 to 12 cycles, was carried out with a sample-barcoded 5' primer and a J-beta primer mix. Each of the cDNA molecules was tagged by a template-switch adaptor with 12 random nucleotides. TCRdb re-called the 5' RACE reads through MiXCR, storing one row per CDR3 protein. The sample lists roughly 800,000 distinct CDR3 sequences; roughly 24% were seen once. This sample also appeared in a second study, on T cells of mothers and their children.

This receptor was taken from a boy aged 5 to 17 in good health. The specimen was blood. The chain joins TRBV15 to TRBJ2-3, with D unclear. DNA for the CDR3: TGTGCCACCGGGACAGATACGCAGTATTTT. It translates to CATGTDTQYF.